One and the same sample provided the 18 T cell receptor beta chains below, sequenced in a study of immune reconstitution after stem cell transplant in scleroderma. TCRdb reprocessed the RT-PCR reads with MiXCR, giving one entry per CDR3 protein. The sample yields thousands of distinct CDR3 sequences, approximately 8.7% seen once. The sample was taken before or after autologous hematopoietic stem cell transplantation (not recorded which). The receptors come from a male donor with systemic sclerosis.

V and J are TRBV7-8 and TRBJ2-1; 9 bases are shared with TRBD2. Germline V gene sequence: CDR1 SGHVS, CDR2 FQNEAQ. Germline trimming cut 3 bases from V and 6 bases from J; bases unmatched to any gene: 15. This CDR3 contains 18 residues. CDR3 residues: CASSFIYTPAGGSNEQFF. The CDR3 nucleotides read TGTGCCAGCAGCTTTATTTACACTCCAGCGGGAGGTAGCAATGAGCAGTTCTTC.

The chain couples TRBV18 to TRBJ2-4; D is ambiguous. The CDR3 totals 14 residues. Trimming removed 3 bases from V and 8 bases from J, with 14 bases in between. In germline, CDR1 is KGHSH, CDR2 LQKENI. CDR3 sequence (DNA): TGTGCCAGCTCACCCTCGGGCGCTACGGACATTCAGTACTTC. This sequence encodes CASSPSGATDIQYF.

V and J are TRBV20-1 and TRBJ2-5, with D tentatively TRBD2 (5 bases). Trimming took 7 bases from V and 3 from J, leaving 9 bases between them. The CDR3 sequence is 11 residues long. Germline V gene sequence: CDR1 DFQATT, CDR2 SNEGSKA (reference sequence). For the CDR3, the DNA is TGCAGTGTGGTGACTAAAGAGACCCAGTACTTC. Amino acid sequence: CSVVTKETQYF.

This clonotype is categorized as medium-sized. The chain couples TRBV20-1 to TRBJ2-1, with D hard to call. Germline loops: CDR1 DFQATT, CDR2 SNEGSKA (reference sequence). V was pared by 2 bases and J by 7 bases, with 6 bases between. CDR3 length: 11 residues. The CDR3 coding sequence is TGCAGTGCTAGACATGGGAATGAGCAGTTCTTC. Protein: CSARHGNEQFF.

Within the sample, this clonotype is medium-sized. The V and J genes are TRBV7-6 and TRBJ2-7; no reliable D call. The CDR3 has 13 amino acids. The V end lost 1 base, the J end lost 7 bases, and 11 bases lay between the germline ends. The germline V gene encodes CDR1 SGHVS and CDR2 FNYEAQ. The CDR3 is CASSLDISREQYF. The CDR3 region has the DNA TGTGCCAGCAGCTTAGACATATCGAGGGAGCAGTACTTC.

On this clonotype: A much bigger clone sits one base away, suggesting this may be a read error. V and J are TRBV20-1 and TRBJ1-5; TRBD1 matches at 9 bases. This CDR3 region has 12 residues. Per the germline V gene, CDR1 is DFQATT and CDR2 is SNEGSKA (reference sequence). The CDR3 coding sequence is TGCAGTGTAGGGACAGGGAATCAGTCCCAGCATTTT. It specifies CSVGTGNQSQHF.

This clonotype is medium-sized (0.01 to 0.1%) by share. This chain connects TRBV11-2 to TRBJ1-4, with D maybe TRBD1 (5 bases). Trimming pared 1 base from V and 5 bases from J, leaving 8 bases between. Germline CDR1 reads SGHAT; CDR2 reads FQNNGV. The CDR3 contains 14 residues. The CDR3 loop reads CASSLGNRNEKLFF. CDR3 coding DNA: TGTGCCAGCAGCTTAGGTAACAGGAATGAAAAACTGTTTTTT.

This clonotype was picked up one time. A much larger clone is a single base away; this may be a read error. CDR3 DNA: TGTGCCAGCAGCTTAGGCCAGGGCATCGCACCCCCCCACTTT. Amino acids: CASSLGQGIAPPHF. J is TRBJ1-6 and V is TRBV7-2; D perhaps matches TRBD1 (5 bases). CDR3 length: 14 residues. Germline CDR1 reads SGHTA; CDR2 reads FQGNSA.

The chain uses TRBV7-9 and TRBJ2-5, with TRBD2 matching 8 bases. V shed 8 bases, J shed 2 bases, and the junction held 4 bases outside the gene matches. Germline V CDR1 and CDR2: SEHNR, FQNEAQ (reference sequence). The CDR3 has 13 amino acids. The CDR3 here is CASATGGQETQYF. The CDR3, as DNA: TGTGCCAGCGCGACGGGGGGGCAAGAGACCCAGTACTTC.

This rearrangement joins TRBV5-1 to TRBJ2-5; 7 bases are a match to TRBD1. The germline CDR1 and CDR2 sequences are SGHRS and YFSETQ. The V and J ends lost 1 base and 2 bases, in that order; junction bases with no gene match: 5. The CDR3 spans 15 residues. This CDR3 reads CASSLTGQTQETQYF. CDR3 in DNA: TGCGCCAGCAGCTTGACGGGACAGACACAAGAGACCCAGTACTTC.

V is TRBV14 and J is TRBJ2-7; possibly TRBD2 for D (6 bases). Germline assignment: CDR1 SGHDN and CDR2 FVKESK. This CDR3 is 14 amino acids long. Trimming took off 5 bases at V and 4 bases at J, with 15 bases between the two ends. This chain's CDR3 is CASSRRGFQYEQYF. CDR3 nucleotides: TGTGCCAGCAGCAGACGGGGGTTTCAGTACGAGCAGTACTTC. The entire variable domain, with the rest obtained from reference TRBV14 and TRBJ2-7, is as follows: EAGVTQFPSHSVIEKGQTVTLRCDPISGHDNLYWYRRVMGKEIKFLLHFVKESKQDESGMPNNRFLAERTGGTYSTLKVQPAELEDSGVYFCASSRRGFQYEQYFGPGTRLTVT.

The rearrangement uses TRBV20-1 and TRBJ2-6; unclear D gene. Germline CDR1 is DFQATT and CDR2 is SNEGSKA (reference sequence). V gave up 2 bases and J gave up 0 bases, with 5 bases separating them. This CDR3 contains 14 residues. CDR3 nucleotides: TGCAGTGCTAGACTAAGCTCTGGGGCCAACGTCCTGACTTTC. It encodes CSARLSSGANVLTF.

About this clonotype itself: A much larger clone differs from this one at a single base, so this may be a read error. This chain connects TRBV28 to TRBJ1-5; D gene uncertain. The CDR3 totals 11 residues. In germline, CDR1 is MDHEN, CDR2 SYDVKM. The CDR3 sequence is CVSSTNQPQHF. CDR3 sequence (DNA): TGTGTCAGCAGCACAAATCAGCCCCAGCATTTT.

The CDR3: CASSSTGTGLNTEAFF. DNA of the CDR3: TGCGCCAGCAGCTCAACCGGGACAGGGTTGAACACTGAAGCTTTCTTT. The chain recombines TRBV5-1 with TRBJ1-1; 9 bases line up with TRBD1. The CDR3 has 16 amino acids. Germline-derived CDR1 and CDR2 are SGHRS and YFSETQ. J lost 0 bases, V lost 3 bases, and 6 bases had no gene match.

This rearrangement joins TRBV20-1 to TRBJ2-1, with 9 positions matching TRBD1. The germline CDR1 and CDR2 sequences are DFQATT and SNEGSKA (reference sequence). The trim removed 3 bases at V and 6 bases at J, leaving 6 bases unmatched. The CDR3 consists of 14 residues. The CDR3 loop reads CSASTGQGFNEQFF. The CDR3 bases are TGCAGTGCTAGTACGGGACAGGGTTTCAATGAGCAGTTCTTC.

Details on this clonotype: An end of the junction does not agree with germline; a read error may underlie this. The chain recombines TRBV19 with TRBJ2-3; D gene unclear. The CDR3 sequence is 13 residues long. Germline CDR1 is LNHDA and CDR2 is SQIVND (reference sequence). The CDR3 DNA is TGTGCCAGTAGTATTCCTCCTGGCTTAATCAACAATTTT. The encoded protein is CASSIPPGLINNF.

This clonotype is categorized as large. The chain employs TRBV2 and TRBJ2-7, with D possibly matching TRBD2 (5 bases). The germline V and J ends were trimmed by 8 bases and 1 base, with 9 bases remaining between them. This CDR3 is built from 12 residues. Germline CDR1 is SNHLY and CDR2 is FYNNEI. Here the CDR3 reads CASAGSSYEQYF. CDR3 DNA sequence: TGTGCCAGCGCGGGCAGTTCCTACGAGCAGTACTTC.

The rearrangement joins TRBV14 to TRBJ2-7; D gene uncertain. The CDR3 contains 14 residues. V dropped 1 base and J dropped 5 bases, with 12 bases sitting between them. CDR1 and CDR2 (germline): SGHDN, FVKESK. The CDR3 here is CASSQARLLDEQYF. CDR3 nucleotide sequence: TGTGCCAGCAGCCAAGCCAGGCTCCTAGACGAGCAGTACTTC.